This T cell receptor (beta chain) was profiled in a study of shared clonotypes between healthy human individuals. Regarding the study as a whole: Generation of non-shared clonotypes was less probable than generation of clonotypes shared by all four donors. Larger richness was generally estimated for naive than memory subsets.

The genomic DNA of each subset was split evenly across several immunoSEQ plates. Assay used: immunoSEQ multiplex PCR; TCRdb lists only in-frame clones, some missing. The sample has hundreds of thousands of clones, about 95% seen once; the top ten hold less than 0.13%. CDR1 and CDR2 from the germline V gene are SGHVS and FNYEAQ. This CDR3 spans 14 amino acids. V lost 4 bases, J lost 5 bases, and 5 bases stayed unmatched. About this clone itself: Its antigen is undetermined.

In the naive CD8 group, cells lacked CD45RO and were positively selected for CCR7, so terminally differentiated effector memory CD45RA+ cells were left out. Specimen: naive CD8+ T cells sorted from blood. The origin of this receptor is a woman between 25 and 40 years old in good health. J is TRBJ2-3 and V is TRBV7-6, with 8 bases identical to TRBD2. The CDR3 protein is CASSSAGGIDTQYF. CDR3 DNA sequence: TGTGCCAGCAGCTCGGCGGGAGGCATAGATACGCAGTATTTT.